The 4 T cell receptor beta chains below all came from one sample that was sequenced in a study of neurological immune-mediated disorders (dated by TCRdb to between 2017 and 2020). Receptors were amplified or captured by 5' RACE. TCRdb shows the sequencer as Illumina HiSeq 2500. TCRdb reprocessing: public reads trimmed at Q25 with fastp, clones called with MiXCR, in-frame beta chains kept. Rows with a matching CDR3 protein are joined into one entry that keeps the most common DNA and genes. The sample records fewer than 60,000 distinct CDR3 sequences, roughly 14% of which are singletons. The ten largest make up less than 5.5% of the sample. The time point label, as the study defines it: longitudinal time-point 2. The sample consisted of PBMCs. The receptors were gathered from a male donor with HTLV-1-associated myelopathy (HAM/TSP).

This clonotype was seen many times. The chain is built from TRBV7-9 and TRBJ2-1; no definite D call. This CDR3 is 14 amino acids long. Per the germline V gene, CDR1 is SEHNR and CDR2 is FQNEAQ (reference sequence). The V gene lost 1 base and the J gene lost 7 bases, with 11 bases spanning the gap. Here the CDR3 reads CASSLVASKNEQFF. The CDR3, as DNA: TGTGCCAGCAGCTTAGTGGCCTCCAAGAATGAGCAGTTCTTC.

This clonotype is medium-sized by share. The rearrangement uses TRBV12-3 or TRBV12-4 and TRBJ1-5; D ambiguous. The CDR3 totals 14 residues. Trimming cost V 2 bases and J 6 bases, with 11 bases left between them. CDR3 bases: TGTGCCAGCAGTTTAAGTACTAGAACTCAGCCCCAGCATTTT. Protein product: CASSLSTRTQPQHF.

In its sample, this clonotype was seen many times. The V call is TRBV12-3 or TRBV12-4, the J call TRBJ2-2, with no clear D. CDR3 length: 13 amino acids. Between the trimmed V and J ends, which lost 2 bases and 4 bases, there was a span of 5 bases. CDR3 coding DNA: TGTGCCAGCAGTTTAAAAGGCACCGGGGAGCTGTTTTTT. This sequence encodes CASSLKGTGELFF.

This clonotype was recorded many times. The chain couples TRBV10-2 to TRBJ2-1; possibly TRBD2 for D (6 bases). CDR3 size: 14 residues. Trimming left V 3 bases short and J 7 bases short, with 13 bases between. Looked up from germline, CDR1 is WSHSY and CDR2 is SAAADI. The CDR3 is CASSEAGPDNEQFF. The CDR3 DNA reads as TGCGCCAGCAGTGAAGCGGGCCCGGATAATGAGCAGTTCTTC.